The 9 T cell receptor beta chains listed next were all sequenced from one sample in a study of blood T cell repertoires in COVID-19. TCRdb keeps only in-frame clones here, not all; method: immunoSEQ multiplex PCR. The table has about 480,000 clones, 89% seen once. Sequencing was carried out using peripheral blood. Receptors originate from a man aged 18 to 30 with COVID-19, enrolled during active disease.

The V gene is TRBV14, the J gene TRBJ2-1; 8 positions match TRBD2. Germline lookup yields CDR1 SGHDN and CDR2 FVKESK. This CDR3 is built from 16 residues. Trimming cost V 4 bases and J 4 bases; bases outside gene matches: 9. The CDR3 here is CASSLSGRGAYNEQFF. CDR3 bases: TGTGCCAGCAGCCTAAGCGGGAGAGGTGCGTACAATGAGCAGTTCTTC.

CDR3: CASKKGQGNYEQYF. The CDR3 DNA sequence: TGTGCCAGCAAGAAGGGACAGGGGAACTACGAGCAGTACTTC. The chain joins TRBV6-5 to TRBJ2-7; 10 nucleotides match TRBD1. V dropped 7 bases and J dropped 3; count of bases not matched to a gene: 6. CDR1 and CDR2 (germline): MNHEY, SVGAGI. The CDR3 is 14 residues long.

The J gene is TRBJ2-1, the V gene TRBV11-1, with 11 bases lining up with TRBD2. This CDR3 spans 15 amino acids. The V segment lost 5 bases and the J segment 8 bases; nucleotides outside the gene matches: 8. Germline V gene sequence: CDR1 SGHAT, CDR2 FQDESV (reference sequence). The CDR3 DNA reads TGTGCCAGCAGCCGAATTAGCGGGGGGGCAGATGAGCAGTTCTTC. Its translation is CASSRISGGADEQFF.

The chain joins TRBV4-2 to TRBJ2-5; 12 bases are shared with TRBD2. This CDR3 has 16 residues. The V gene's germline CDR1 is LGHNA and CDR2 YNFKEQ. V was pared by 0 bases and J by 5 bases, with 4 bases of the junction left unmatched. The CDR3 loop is CASSQDLAGGRETQYF. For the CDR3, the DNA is TGTGCCAGCAGCCAAGATCTAGCGGGGGGGCGGGAGACCCAGTACTTC.

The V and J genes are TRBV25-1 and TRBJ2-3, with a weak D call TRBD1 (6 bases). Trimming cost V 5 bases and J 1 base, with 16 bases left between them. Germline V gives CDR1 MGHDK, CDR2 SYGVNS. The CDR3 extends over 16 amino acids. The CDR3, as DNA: TGTGCCAGCAGTTCGTACCAGGGGTATGGCACAGATACGCAGTATTTT. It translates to CASSSYQGYGTDTQYF.

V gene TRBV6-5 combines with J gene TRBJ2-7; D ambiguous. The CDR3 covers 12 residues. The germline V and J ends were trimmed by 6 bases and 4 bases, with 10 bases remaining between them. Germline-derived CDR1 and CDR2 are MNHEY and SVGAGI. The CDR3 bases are TGTGCCAGCAGAAGAGACACGTACGAGCAGTACTTC. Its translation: CASRRDTYEQYF.

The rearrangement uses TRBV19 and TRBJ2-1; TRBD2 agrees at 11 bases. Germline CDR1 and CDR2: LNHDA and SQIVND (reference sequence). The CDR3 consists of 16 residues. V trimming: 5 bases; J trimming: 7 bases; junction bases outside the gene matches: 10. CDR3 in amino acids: CASSPHGTSGRNEQFF. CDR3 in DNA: TGTGCCAGTAGTCCACATGGGACTAGCGGTCGGAATGAGCAGTTCTTC.

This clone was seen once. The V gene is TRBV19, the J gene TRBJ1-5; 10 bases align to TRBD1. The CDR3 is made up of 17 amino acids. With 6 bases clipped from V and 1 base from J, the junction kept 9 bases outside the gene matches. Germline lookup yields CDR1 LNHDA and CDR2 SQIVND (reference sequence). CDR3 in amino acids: CASSGDRGPRSNQPQHF. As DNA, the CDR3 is TGTGCCAGTAGCGGGGACAGGGGCCCTAGGAGCAATCAGCCCCAGCATTTT.

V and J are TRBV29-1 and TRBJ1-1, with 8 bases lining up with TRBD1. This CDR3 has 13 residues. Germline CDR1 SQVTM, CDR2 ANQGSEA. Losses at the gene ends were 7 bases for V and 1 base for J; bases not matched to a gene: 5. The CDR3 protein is CSAVDRGNTEAFF. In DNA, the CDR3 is TGCAGCGCTGTTGACAGGGGGAACACTGAAGCTTTCTTT. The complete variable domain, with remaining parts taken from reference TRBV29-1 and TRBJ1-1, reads SAVISQKPSRDICQRGTSLTIQCQVDSQVTMMFWYRQQPGQSLTLIATANQGSEATYESGFVIDKFPISRPNLTFSTLTVSNMSPEDSSIYLCSAVDRGNTEAFFGQGTRLTVV.